This T cell receptor (beta chain) originates from a study of T-cell memory formation after mild COVID-19. Background on the study: Largely, the TCR clusters proved donor specific.

Findings and limits, study-wide: Researchers found some responding clones in pre-infection memory, a sign that cross-reactive memory joined. CM and EM subsets held most contracting CD4+ clones; EMRA held CD8+ ones.

A word on this clonotype: Its antigen is unidentified.

Each CDR3 protein gets one entry after TCRdb re-called the 5' RACE reads with MiXCR. This repertoire shows more than 250,000 distinct CDR3 sequences, roughly a sixth found once; its top ten account for 20% to 25%. J gave up 0 bases and V 5 bases, and 3 bases lay outside the gene matches. The CDR3 extends over 14 amino acids. Germline assignment: CDR1 SGHTA and CDR2 FQGNSA. The clonotype originates from a man between 18 and 29 years old who had mild COVID-19 (a few samples of this study predate the infection). Cell type and time point are not known. Sequencing input: PBMCs or a T cell subset sorted from them (not recorded which). The V call is TRBV7-2, the J call TRBJ1-2, with 7 bases aligning to TRBD1. In DNA, the CDR3 is TGTGCCAGCAGCAGGGGGACAGCTAACTATGGCTACACCTTC. Translation gives CASSRGTANYGYTF.